The rows below give T cell receptor beta chains drawn from one sample of a study of human versus mouse CDR3 diversity and MHC coevolution. Profiled with immunoSEQ multiplex PCR; TCRdb holds only in-frame clones, not every one. The sample comprises about 77,000 clones, approximately 90% of which are singletons, and over 0.12% rests with the top ten. Material: naive CD4+ T cells from blood. All receptors derive from a person aged 30-70 years in good health. Each CDR3 is given with its conserved first and last residue. The order of the fields is D gene, V gene, clone size, J gene, CDR3 DNA, CDR3 protein. A D gene is named only where the DNA matches it firmly. Not every row has a clone size; where given, it reads once, few, many or a size class.

>TRBD1|TRBV6-1|NA|TRBJ1-5
TGTGCCAGCAGTCTTCGACAGGGGATCAATCAGCCCCAGCATTTT
CASSLRQGINQPQHF
>TRBD1|TRBV4-1|NA|TRBJ1-4
TGCGCCAGCAGCCATGAAACCGGGACAGGGTTTCGGAAACTGTTTTTT
CASSHETGTGFRKLFF
>NA|TRBV28|NA|TRBJ1-1
TGTGCCAGCAGTTTTGGTTCCCAGTTGGAAGCTTTCTTT
CASSFGSQLEAFF
>NA|TRBV7-3|once|TRBJ1-6
TGTGCCAGCAGCTTAAGCGGACTGTATAATTCACCCCTCCACTTT
CASSLSGLYNSPLHF
>NA|TRBV7-2|NA|TRBJ1-2
TGTGCCAGCAGCCTACGGACGAGCGGGGGCTACACCTTC
CASSLRTSGGYTF
>TRBD2|TRBV4-1|NA|TRBJ2-5
TGCGCCAGCAGCCCCCCTAGCGGGAGCCCCCAGTACTTC
CASSPPSGSPQYF
>TRBD1|TRBV27|once|TRBJ1-2
TGTGCCAGCAGTTTCGCAATCGGACAGGGGGTTGGTGGCTACACCTTC
CASSFAIGQGVGGYTF
>TRBD2|TRBV4-1|once|TRBJ2-2
TGCGCCAGCAGCCCTTTGCGGGGGGTAATAAACACCGGGGAGCTGTTTTTT
CASSPLRGVINTGELFF
>TRBD2|TRBV7-9|NA|TRBJ2-7
TGTGCCAGCAGCTTAAGTTCCAGCGGGAATAACGAGCAGTACTTC
CASSLSSSGNNEQYF
>NA|TRBV6-1|NA|TRBJ2-6
TGTGCCAGCAGTGGAGGACAGCTAGGTCGCTCTGGGGCCAACGTCCTGACTTTC
CASSGGQLGRSGANVLTF
>TRBD1|TRBV13|NA|TRBJ2-7
TGTGCCAGCAGCTTAGGCGGACAGGGCTCCTACGAGCAGTACTTC
CASSLGGQGSYEQYF
>TRBD1|TRBV11-1|NA|TRBJ2-7
TGTGCCAGCAGCTTCGGACAGGGGTCCTACGAGCAGTACTTC
CASSFGQGSYEQYF